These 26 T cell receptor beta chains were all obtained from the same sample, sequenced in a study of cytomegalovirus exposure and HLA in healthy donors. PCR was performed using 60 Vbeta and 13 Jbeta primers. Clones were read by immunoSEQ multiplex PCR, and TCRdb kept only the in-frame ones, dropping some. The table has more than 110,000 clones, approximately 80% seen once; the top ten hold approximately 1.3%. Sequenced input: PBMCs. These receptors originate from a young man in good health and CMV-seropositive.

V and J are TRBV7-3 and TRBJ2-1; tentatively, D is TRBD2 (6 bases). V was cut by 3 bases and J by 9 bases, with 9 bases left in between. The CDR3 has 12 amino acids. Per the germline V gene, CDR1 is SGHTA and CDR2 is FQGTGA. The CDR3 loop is CASSFQGGEQFF. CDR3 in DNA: TGTGCCAGCAGCTTCCAGGGAGGTGAGCAGTTCTTC.

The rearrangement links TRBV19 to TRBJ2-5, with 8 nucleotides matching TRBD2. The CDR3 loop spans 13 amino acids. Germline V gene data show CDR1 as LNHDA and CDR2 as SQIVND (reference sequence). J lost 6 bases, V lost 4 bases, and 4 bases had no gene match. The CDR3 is CASSKTSDQTQYF. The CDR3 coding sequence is TGTGCCAGTAGTAAGACTAGCGATCAGACCCAGTACTTC.

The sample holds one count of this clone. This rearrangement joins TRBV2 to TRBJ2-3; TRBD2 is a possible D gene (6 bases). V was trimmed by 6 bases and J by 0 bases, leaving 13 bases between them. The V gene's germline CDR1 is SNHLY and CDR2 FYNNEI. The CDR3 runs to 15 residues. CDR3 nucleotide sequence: TGTGCCAGCAGGGGGGGAGGCCCAAGCACAGATACGCAGTATTTT. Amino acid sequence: CASRGGGPSTDTQYF.

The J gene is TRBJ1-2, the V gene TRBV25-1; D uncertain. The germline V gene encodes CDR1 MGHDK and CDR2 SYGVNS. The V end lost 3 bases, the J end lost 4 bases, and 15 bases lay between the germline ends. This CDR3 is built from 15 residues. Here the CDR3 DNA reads TGTGCCAGCAGTGACCCTTCCGGGTCCTTCTATGGCTACACCTTC. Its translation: CASSDPSGSFYGYTF.

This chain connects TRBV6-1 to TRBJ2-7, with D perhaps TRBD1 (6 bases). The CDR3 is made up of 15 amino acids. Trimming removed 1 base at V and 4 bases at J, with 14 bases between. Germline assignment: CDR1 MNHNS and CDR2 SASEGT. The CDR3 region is CASSEDWGRRYEQYF. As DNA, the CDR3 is TGTGCCAGCAGTGAAGACTGGGGGCGTCGGTACGAGCAGTACTTC.

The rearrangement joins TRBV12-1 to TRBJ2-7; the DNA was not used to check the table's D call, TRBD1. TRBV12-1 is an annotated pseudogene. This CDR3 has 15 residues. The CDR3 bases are TGTGCCAGCACCAATTTAGGGACAGGCGCCTACGAGCAGTACTTC. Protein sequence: CASTNLGTGAYEQYF.

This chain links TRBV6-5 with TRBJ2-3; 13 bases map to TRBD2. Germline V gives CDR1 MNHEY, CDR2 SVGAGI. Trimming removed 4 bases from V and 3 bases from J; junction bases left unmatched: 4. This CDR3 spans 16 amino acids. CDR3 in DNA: TGTGCCAGCAGTTCCGGGGGACTAGCGGGGACAGATACGCAGTATTTT. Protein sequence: CASSSGGLAGTDTQYF.

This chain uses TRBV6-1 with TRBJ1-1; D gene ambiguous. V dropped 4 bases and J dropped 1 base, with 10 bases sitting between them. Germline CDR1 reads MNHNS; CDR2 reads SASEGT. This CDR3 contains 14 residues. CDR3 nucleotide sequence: TGTGCCAGCAGTGGTCACAGATCGAACACTGAAGCTTTCTTT. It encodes CASSGHRSNTEAFF.

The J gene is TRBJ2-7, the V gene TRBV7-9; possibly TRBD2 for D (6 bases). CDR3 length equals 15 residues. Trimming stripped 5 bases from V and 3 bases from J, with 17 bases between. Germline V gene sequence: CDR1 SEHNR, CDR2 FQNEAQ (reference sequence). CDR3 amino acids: CASSGGGSTHYEQYF. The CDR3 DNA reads TGTGCCAGCAGCGGCGGAGGGTCTACCCACTACGAGCAGTACTTC.

The DNA of the CDR3 is TGTGCCAGCAGTTTATCAAAGGGGGGGGTTTTGTTTTTT. Its translation is CASSLSKGGVLFF. The J gene is TRBJ1-4, the V gene TRBV27, with D maybe TRBD1 (6 bases). Trimming removed 0 bases from V and 15 bases from J, with 14 bases in between. CDR1 is MNHEY, CDR2 SMNVEV, per germline (reference sequence). The CDR3 extends over 13 amino acids.

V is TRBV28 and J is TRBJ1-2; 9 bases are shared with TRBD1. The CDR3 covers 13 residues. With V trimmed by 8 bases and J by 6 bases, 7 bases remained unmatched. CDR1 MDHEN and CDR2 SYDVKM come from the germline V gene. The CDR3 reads CASGLTGGDGYTF. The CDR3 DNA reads TGTGCCAGCGGACTTACAGGGGGCGATGGCTACACCTTC.

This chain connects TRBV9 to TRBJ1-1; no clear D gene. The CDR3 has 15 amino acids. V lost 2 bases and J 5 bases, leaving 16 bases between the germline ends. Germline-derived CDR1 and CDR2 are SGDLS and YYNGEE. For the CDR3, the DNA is TGTGCCAGCAGCGTGGAGGGCCAGACGGCGACTGAAGCTTTCTTT. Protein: CASSVEGQTATEAFF.

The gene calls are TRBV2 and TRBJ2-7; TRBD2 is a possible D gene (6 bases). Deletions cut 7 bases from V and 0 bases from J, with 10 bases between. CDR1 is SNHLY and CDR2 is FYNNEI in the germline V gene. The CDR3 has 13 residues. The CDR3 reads CASIGGYSYEQYF. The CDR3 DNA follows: TGTGCCAGCATCGGAGGGTACTCCTACGAGCAGTACTTC. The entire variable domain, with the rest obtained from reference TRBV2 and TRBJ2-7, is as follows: EPEVTQTPSHQVTQMGQEVILRCVPISNHLYFYWYRQILGQKVEFLVSFYNNEISEKSEIFDDQFSVERPDGSNFTLKIRSTKLEDSAMYFCASIGGYSYEQYFGPGTRLTVT.

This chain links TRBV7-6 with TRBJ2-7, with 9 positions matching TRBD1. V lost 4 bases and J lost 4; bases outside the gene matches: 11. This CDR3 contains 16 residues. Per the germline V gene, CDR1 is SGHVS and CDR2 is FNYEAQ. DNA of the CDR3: TGTGCCAGCAGCTCTTATACCGGGACAGGGTTTTACGAGCAGTACTTC. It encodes CASSSYTGTGFYEQYF.

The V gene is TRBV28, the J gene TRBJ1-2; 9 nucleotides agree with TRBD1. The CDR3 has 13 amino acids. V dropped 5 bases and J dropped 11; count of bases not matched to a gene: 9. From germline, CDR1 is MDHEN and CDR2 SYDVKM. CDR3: CASSIRDRDSYTF. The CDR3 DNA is TGTGCCAGCAGTATCCGGGACAGGGATTCGTACACCTTC.

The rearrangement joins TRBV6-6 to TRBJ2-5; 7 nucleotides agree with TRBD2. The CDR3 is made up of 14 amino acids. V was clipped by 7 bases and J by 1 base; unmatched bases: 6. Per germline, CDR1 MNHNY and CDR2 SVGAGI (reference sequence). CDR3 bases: TGTGCCAGCACCGCTGGGGGGGTCCAAGAGACCCAGTACTTC. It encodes CASTAGGVQETQYF.

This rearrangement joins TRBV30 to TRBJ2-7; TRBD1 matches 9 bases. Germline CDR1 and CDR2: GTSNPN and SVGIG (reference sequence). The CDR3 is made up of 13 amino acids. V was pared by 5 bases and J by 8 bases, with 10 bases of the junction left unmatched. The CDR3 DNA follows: TGTGCCTGGGAGGGGACAGGGATTTTCCAGCAGTACTTC. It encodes CAWEGTGIFQQYF.

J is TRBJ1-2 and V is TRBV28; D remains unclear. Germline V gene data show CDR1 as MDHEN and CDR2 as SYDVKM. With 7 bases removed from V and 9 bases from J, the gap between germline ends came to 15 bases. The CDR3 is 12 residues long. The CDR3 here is CASTGSLGSYTF. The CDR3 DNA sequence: TGTGCCAGCACTGGCAGTCTAGGAAGCTACACCTTC.

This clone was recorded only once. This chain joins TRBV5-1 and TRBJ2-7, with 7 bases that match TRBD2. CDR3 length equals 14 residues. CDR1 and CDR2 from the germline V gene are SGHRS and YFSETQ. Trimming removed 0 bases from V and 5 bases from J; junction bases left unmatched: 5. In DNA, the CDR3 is TGCGCCAGCAGCTTGGGGCTAGCGGCAGACGAGCAGTACTTC. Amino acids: CASSLGLAADEQYF.

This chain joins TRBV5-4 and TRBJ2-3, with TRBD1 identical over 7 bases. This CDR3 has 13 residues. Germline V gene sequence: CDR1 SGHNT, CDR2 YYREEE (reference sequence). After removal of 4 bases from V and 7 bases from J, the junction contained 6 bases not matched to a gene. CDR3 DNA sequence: TGTGCCAGCAGCCAATCAGGGGGAAATACGCAGTATTTT. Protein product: CASSQSGGNTQYF.

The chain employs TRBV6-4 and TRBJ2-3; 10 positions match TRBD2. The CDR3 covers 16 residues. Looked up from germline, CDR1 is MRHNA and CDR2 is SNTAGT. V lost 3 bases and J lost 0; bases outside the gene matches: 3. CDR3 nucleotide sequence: TGTGCCAGCAGTGAAAAAGCGGGGGGGAGCACAGATACGCAGTATTTT. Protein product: CASSEKAGGSTDTQYF.

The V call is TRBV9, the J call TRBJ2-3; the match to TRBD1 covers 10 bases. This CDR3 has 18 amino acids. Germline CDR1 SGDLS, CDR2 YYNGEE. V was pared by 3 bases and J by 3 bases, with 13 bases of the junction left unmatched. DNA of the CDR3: TGTGCCAGCAGCGCCAATCCGGACAGGGGGGTAATGACAGATACGCAGTATTTT. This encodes CASSANPDRGVMTDTQYF.

The DNA of the CDR3 is TGTGCCAGCAGTTTATGGGCAGGCAATCAGCCCCAGCATTTT. Its protein product is CASSLWAGNQPQHF. The chain links TRBV27 to TRBJ1-5; D remains unclear. The CDR3 contains 14 residues. V lost 1 base and J lost 2, with 6 bases in between. CDR1 and CDR2 from the germline V gene are MNHEY and SMNVEV (reference sequence).

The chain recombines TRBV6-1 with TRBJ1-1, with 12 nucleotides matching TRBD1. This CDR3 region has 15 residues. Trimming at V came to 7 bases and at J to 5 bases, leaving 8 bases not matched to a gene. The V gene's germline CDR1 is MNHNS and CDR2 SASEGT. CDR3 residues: CASIYTGQGATEAFF. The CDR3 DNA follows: TGTGCCAGCATTTATACGGGACAGGGGGCAACTGAAGCTTTCTTT.

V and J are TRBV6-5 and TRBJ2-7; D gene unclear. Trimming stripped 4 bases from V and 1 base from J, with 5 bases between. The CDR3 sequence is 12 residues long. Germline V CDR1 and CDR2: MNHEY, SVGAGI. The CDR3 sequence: CASSSQSYEQYF. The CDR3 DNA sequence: TGTGCCAGCAGTTCTCAGTCCTACGAGCAGTACTTC.

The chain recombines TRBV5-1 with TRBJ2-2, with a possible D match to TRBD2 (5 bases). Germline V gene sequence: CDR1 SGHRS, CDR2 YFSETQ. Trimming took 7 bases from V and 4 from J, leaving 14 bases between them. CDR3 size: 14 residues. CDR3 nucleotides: TGCGCCAGCGGATTAGCGAGCCTCACCGGGGAGCTGTTTTTT. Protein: CASGLASLTGELFF.